This entry features one T cell receptor (beta chain) sequence. The data stem from a study of PD-L1 blockade in urothelial cancer. Profiling relied on immunoSEQ multiplex PCR, and the TCRdb table lists in-frame clones only, not all of them. The data show 30,000 to 40,000 clones, around 90% seen once. Per germline, CDR1 SQVTM and CDR2 ANQGSEA. V dropped 5 bases and J dropped 3; count of bases not matched to a gene: 3. The CDR3 is 13 amino acids. The input for sequencing was PBMCs, taken around atezolizumab (anti-PD-L1) treatment. This TCR was sampled from a man in his 70s with urothelial cancer. The rearrangement joins TRBV29-1 to TRBJ1-5; 8 positions match TRBD1. The DNA for the CDR3 is TGCAGCGTTAGGACAGGGAACAATCAGCCCCAGCATTTT. The encoded protein is CSVRTGNNQPQHF.